This passage covers 8 T cell receptor beta chains from one sample sequenced in a study of T-cell memory formation after mild COVID-19. TCRdb used MiXCR to reprocess the 5' RACE reads, holding one entry per CDR3 protein. The sample lists roughly 100,000 distinct CDR3 sequences, 15% to 20% occurring once. The sequencing input was PBMCs or a T cell subset sorted from them (not recorded which). Source of these receptors: an adult woman who had mild COVID-19 (a few samples of this study predate the infection). Cell type and time point are not known.

This clonotype was observed at least ten times. The chain uses TRBV24-1 and TRBJ2-1; D may correspond to TRBD1 or TRBD2 (5 bases each). Germline CDR1 and CDR2: KGHDR and SFDVKD. The V and J ends lost 4 bases and 8 bases respectively, with 23 bases between them. The CDR3 length is 17 residues. CDR3 protein: CATSDRPGRKKEDEQFF. CDR3 bases: TGTGCCACCAGTGACAGACCGGGACGAAAGAAGGAAGATGAGCAGTTCTTC.

In its sample, this clonotype was seen many times. V usage is TRBV7-8 and J usage is TRBJ2-1, with 7 bases aligning to TRBD2. The CDR3 has 16 amino acids. Germline CDR1 and CDR2: SGHVS and FQNEAQ. V trimming: 3 bases; J trimming: 1 base; junction bases outside the gene matches: 6. In nucleotides, the CDR3 is TGTGCCAGCAGCTTTTACCTAGCGGCATCCTACAATGAGCAGTTCTTC. Protein product: CASSFYLAASYNEQFF.

Here the CDR3 reads CASSPTGSYNEQFF. CDR3 coding DNA: TGTGCCAGCAGCCCGACGGGGTCCTACAATGAGCAGTTCTTC. The chain uses TRBV9 and TRBJ2-1; perhaps TRBD2 as D (5 bases). The germline V gene encodes CDR1 SGDLS and CDR2 YYNGEE. The CDR3 runs 14 residues. V lost 4 bases and J lost 1, with 9 bases in between.

The gene calls are TRBV4-3 and TRBJ1-1; no reliable D call. This CDR3 contains 16 residues. Trimming pared 0 bases from V and 3 bases from J, leaving 14 bases between. Per the germline V gene, CDR1 is LGHNA and CDR2 is YSLEER. The CDR3 coding sequence is TGCGCCAGCAGCCAAGATCTTATTTTGGGGTACACTGAAGCTTTCTTT. Translation gives CASSQDLILGYTEAFF.

This clonotype occurred a few times. V is TRBV6-5 and J is TRBJ2-7; D is unclear. Germline CDR1 is MNHEY and CDR2 is SVGAGI. There are 11 residues in the CDR3. Between the trimmed V and J ends, which lost 5 bases and 4 bases, there was a span of 6 bases. The CDR3 sequence: CASSGNYEQYF. Written as DNA, the CDR3 is TGTGCCAGCAGTGGGAATTACGAGCAGTACTTC.

The chain carries TRBV6-6 and TRBJ2-7; 7 bases are shared with TRBD2. CDR3 length: 17 amino acids. Germline lookup yields CDR1 MNHNY and CDR2 SVGAGI (reference sequence). V shed 8 bases, J shed 2 bases, and the junction held 18 bases outside the gene matches. The CDR3 coding sequence is TGTGCCAGCGTCCTAATGGTTGGCGGGAGCCCGCCCTACGAGCAGTACTTC. As protein: CASVLMVGGSPPYEQYF.

This chain uses TRBV29-1 with TRBJ2-1; possibly TRBD2 for D (5 bases). The CDR3 is 11 amino acids. The V end lost 7 bases, the J end lost 7 bases, and 11 bases lay between the germline ends. CDR1 and CDR2 from the germline V gene are SQVTM and ANQGSEA. The CDR3 region is CSGGTGNEQFF. For the CDR3, the DNA is TGCAGCGGAGGAACGGGGAATGAGCAGTTCTTC.

In this sample, this clonotype turned up a few times. V usage is TRBV12-3 or TRBV12-4 and J usage is TRBJ1-1; possible D gene TRBD1, 6 bases. The CDR3 consists of 13 residues. V gave up 7 bases and J gave up 4 bases, with 13 bases separating them. The CDR3 DNA is TGTGCCAGCACAAAGGGGGGTGGCACTGAAGCTTTCTTT. This codes for CASTKGGGTEAFF.